These T cell receptor beta chains were read from a single sample in a study of shared clonotypes between healthy human individuals. Sequencing used immunoSEQ multiplex PCR; TCRdb keeps in-frame clones, though not all of them. The table has more than 400,000 clones, roughly 80% seen once. Sample: PBMCs. These receptor sequences come from a woman aged 35 to 49 in good health. Some clones in this sample may be carry-over from other donors' samples. CDR3s leave out the opening cysteine and the closing phenylalanine or tryptophan.

V gene,CDR3 protein
TRBV6-1,ASGWTVNTGELF
TRBV21-1,ASSKEGAFGHYEQY
TRBV7-9,ASSTSQLSFGRTNNEQF
TRBV14,ASSQYGLAGATDTQY
TRBV5-1,ASSLEGETQY
TRBV4-3,ASSQAVRRLTNTGELF
TRBV5-1,ASSQGTTTYEQY
TRBV18,ASSPRDSQETQY
TRBV18,ASSLGTSEVYEQY
TRBV27,ASSLRPQANYGYT
TRBV7-9,ASSFGGARHEQY
TRBV5-4,ASSFPGSTDTQY
TRBV27,ASSSSPGTGGAYGYT
TRBV28,ASSPPGTGVEEKLF
TRBV19,ASSGGAYYEQY
TRBV5-6,ASSHWTRRTGELF
TRBV27,ASSRDRGDYEQY
TRBV2,ASSVSETQY
TRBV27,ASSLSIGPNTEAF
TRBV21-1,ASSARQPGELF
TRBV6-4,ASSKDGGSGANVLT
TRBV10-3,AVGLAVQETQY
TRBV4-2,ASSQDFYGSDTGELF
TRBV7-9,ASSLDRSSGMYEQY
TRBV20-1,SEGRTDTQY
TRBV28,ASSSLRTGMNTEAF
TRBV5-4,ASSEGGFSYNEQF
TRBV2,ASRTGLVPITGANVLT
TRBV10-1,ASSEPGTRSCEQY
TRBV6-6,ASLDRLNTEAF
TRBV27,ASSTTGTNYGYT
TRBV7-8,ASSLGTGMNTGELF
TRBV6-6,ASSYDAGGYGYT
TRBV7-6,ASSSTGERTDTQY
TRBV6-1,ATGGAQTTPYEQY
TRBV19,ASSTGETQY
TRBV7-8,ASSLVNTEAF
TRBV28,ASSPQPGLARYEQY
TRBV5-8,ASSRRTSGHYEQY
TRBV5-4,ASSTGTGAF
TRBV5-1,ASSLWSMTGGGEAF
TRBV7-6,ASSSLLDGTSGNTIY
TRBV5-8,ASSLRGRMNTEAF
TRBV11-3,ASSLTAGSVEQF